There are many counts of the clone carrying this TCR beta chain. Time point indicated: newly diagnosed GD, antithyroid drugs for less than 3 months. The TCR library was made from RNA extracted from PBMCs. The CDR3 runs 16 residues. The V end lost 0 bases, the J end lost 7 bases, and 16 bases lay between the germline ends. Germline values: CDR1 LNHNV, CDR2 YYDKDF (reference sequence). The data belong to a study of regulatory T cells in long-lasting Graves disease. Construction of TCR beta libraries relied on iRepertoire HTBI primers and on Arm-PCR targeting CDR3 regions. Using its own MiXCR run on the multiplex PCR reads, TCRdb lists one record per CDR3 protein. The sample lists about 400,000 distinct CDR3 sequences; 15% were seen once. This sample was also put to use in a study of T cells in Graves' hyperthyroidism and ophthalmopathy.

Sample: peripheral blood mononuclear cells (PBMCs), taken at new diagnosis, from a patient treated with antithyroid drugs. This rearrangement joins TRBV15 to TRBJ2-1, with a weak D call TRBD1 (5 bases). This receptor was taken from a woman aged 40 to 50 with Graves disease. CDR3 nucleotide sequence: TGTGCCACCAGCAGAGATCAGGGCGAGGCCAGAAATGAGCAGTTCTTC. Amino acids: CATSRDQGEARNEQFF.